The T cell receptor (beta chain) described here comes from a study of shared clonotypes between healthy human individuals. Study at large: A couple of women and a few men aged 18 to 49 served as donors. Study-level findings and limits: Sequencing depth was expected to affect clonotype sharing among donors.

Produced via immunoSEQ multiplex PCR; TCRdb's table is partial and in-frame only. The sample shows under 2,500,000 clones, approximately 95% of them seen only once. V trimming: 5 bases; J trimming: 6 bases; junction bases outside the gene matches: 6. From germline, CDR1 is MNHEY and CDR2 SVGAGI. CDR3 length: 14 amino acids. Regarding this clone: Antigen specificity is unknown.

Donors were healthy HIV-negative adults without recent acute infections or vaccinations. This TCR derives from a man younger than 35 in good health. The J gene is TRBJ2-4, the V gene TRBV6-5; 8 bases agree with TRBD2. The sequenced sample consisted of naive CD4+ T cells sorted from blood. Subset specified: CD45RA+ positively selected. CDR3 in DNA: TGTGCCAGCAGTCGAGCGGGAGTTGGAAACATTCAGTACTTC. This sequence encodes CASSRAGVGNIQYF.